At least ten counts were recorded for the clone carrying this T cell receptor (beta chain). The germline V and J ends were trimmed by 0 bases and 2 bases, with 10 bases remaining between them. The CDR3 sequence is 15 residues long. The germline CDR1 and CDR2 sequences are MNHEY and SVGAGI. The data belong to a study of Graves' ophthalmopathy and Graves' hyperthyroidism. Researchers took RNA transcripts and amplified TCR beta CDR3 regions from them. An initial RT-PCR round employing HTBI primers preceded a second-round multiplex PCR. A single record per CDR3 protein comes from TCRdb applying MiXCR to the multiplex PCR reads. The top ten hold 2% to 3% of the sample, which has about 390,000 distinct CDR3 sequences, approximately 17% seen once. Hyperthyroidism patients had new diagnoses, durations under 2 months, and ages of 18 to 65.

Material: peripheral blood. The V and J genes are TRBV6-5 and TRBJ1-1; D unclear. The receptor comes from an adult woman with stable Graves' hyperthyroidism. The CDR3 coding sequence is TGTGCCAGCAGTTACTCCCGACAAGGTAACACTGAAGCTTTCTTT. This sequence encodes CASSYSRQGNTEAFF.